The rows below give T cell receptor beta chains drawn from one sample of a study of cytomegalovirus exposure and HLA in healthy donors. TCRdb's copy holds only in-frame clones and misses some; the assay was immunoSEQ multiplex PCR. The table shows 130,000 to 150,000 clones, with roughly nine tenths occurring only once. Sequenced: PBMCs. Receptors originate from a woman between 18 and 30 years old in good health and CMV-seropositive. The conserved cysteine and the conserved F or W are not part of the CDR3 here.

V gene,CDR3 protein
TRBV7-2,ASSLVPSCGSYEQY
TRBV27,ASRTSGTGELF
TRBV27,ASSLSGRVYEQY
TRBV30,AWAGTQRTEAF
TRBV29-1,SVEGGQGGGRGYT
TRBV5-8,ASSRNRGIMANEQF
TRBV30,AWSVFGPGQGYYEQY
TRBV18,ASSTGQGSSYEQY
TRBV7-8,ASRPTGTITGELF
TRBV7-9,ASSLVGYEQY
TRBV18,ASQRQNDQPQH
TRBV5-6,ASSLASGRANEQF
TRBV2,ASSARLGGNNYGYT
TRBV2,ASRTSINEKLF
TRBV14,ASSQGGDFGSYEQY
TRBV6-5,ASSRGHRYEQY
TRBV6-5,ASSLLRASGNTIY
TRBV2,ASSEPLRAYEQY
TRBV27,ASSKRQGSNYGYT
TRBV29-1,SLWDSTAQETQY
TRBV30,AWEDTEAF
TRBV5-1,ASSLEDRGSYNEQF
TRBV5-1,ASSLDSSYGYT
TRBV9,ASSAGTAPGKTQY
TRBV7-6,ASSTIPGIPNTGELF
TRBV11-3,ASSLVRLAGVGEEQF
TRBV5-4,ASSKPSAGLSEQY
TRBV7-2,ASSLRTGRTYEQY
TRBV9,ASSLGGTGNEKLF
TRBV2,ASSDPTRSSYNSPLH
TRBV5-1,ASSLSLAAGDTQY
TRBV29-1,SYDRGVGELF
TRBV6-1,ASSEALVGGGYT
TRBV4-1,ASSQEQSGTDTQY
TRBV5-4,ASSPPTLGSLQETQY
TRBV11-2,ASSLVAGAQYEQY
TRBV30,AWSVGSGRETQY
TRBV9,ASTPGLAVYNEQF
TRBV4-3,ASSQGLAETYEQY
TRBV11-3,ASSLRGGSTDTQY
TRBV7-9,ASSGSGGAF
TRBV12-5,ASGLGGQGYEQY
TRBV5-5,ASTNRGGSYNEQF
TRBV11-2,ASSQRKGGTTRIETQY
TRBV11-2,ASSLSNLGGRNQPQH
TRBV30,AWRGTGWSSGMNTEAF
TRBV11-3,ASSLWGSEGTDTQY
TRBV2,ASSAGLADYNEQF
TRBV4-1,ASSQAPPYSNQPQH
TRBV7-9,ASSLGGTYTGELF